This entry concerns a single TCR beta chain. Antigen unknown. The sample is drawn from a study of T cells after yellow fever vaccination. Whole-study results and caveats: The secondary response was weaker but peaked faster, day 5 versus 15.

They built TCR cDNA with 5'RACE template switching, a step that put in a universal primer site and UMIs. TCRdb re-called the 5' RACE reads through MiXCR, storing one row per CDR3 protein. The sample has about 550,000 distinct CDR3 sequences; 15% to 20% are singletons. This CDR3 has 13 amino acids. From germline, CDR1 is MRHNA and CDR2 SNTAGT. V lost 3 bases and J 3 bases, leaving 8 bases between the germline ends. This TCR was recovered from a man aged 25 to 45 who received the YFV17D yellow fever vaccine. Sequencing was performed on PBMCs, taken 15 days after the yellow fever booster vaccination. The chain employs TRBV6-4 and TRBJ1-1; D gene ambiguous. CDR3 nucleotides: TGTGCCAGCAGTGATCAGGTAGACACTGAAGCTTTCTTT. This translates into CASSDQVDTEAFF.